The clone carrying this TCR beta chain was detected ten times or more. Per germline, CDR1 MNHEY and CDR2 SMNVEV (reference sequence). The CDR3 extends over 16 amino acids. Trimming left V 5 bases short and J 4 bases short, with 20 bases between. This specimen belongs to a study of T cells in Graves' hyperthyroidism and ophthalmopathy. Amplification yielded TCR beta CDR3 regions, with RNA transcripts as the source. HTBI primers were the set used in a first-round RT-PCR of the TCR CDR3. TCRdb analysed the multiplex PCR reads with MiXCR anew, one entry per CDR3 protein. This sample has about 520,000 distinct CDR3 sequences, with approximately 24% found just once.

This chain uses TRBV27 with TRBJ1-2; D is undetermined. Source material: blood. The receptor was derived from a woman aged 25-40 years with Graves' ophthalmopathy. CDR3 nucleotide sequence: TGTGCCAGCAGTCATCGGAGCCTTTCCTCTACCTATGGCTACACCTTC. Its translation is CASSHRSLSSTYGYTF.